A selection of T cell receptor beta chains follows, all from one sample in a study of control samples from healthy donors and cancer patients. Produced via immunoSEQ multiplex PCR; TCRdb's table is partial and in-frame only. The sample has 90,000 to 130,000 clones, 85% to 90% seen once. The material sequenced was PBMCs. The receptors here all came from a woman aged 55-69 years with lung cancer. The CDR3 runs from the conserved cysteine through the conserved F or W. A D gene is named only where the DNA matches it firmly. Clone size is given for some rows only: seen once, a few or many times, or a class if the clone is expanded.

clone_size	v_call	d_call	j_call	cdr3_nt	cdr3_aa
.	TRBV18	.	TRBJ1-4	TGTGCCAGCTCACCTTACAACGGTGAGGAAAAACTGTTTTTT	CASSPYNGEEKLFF
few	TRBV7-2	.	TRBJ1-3	TGTGCCAGCAGCTTTCAGGGTACGACTGGAAACACCATATATTTT	CASSFQGTTGNTIYF
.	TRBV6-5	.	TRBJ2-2	TGTGCCAGCAATCGACAGCTCGAGAACACCGGGGAGCTGTTTTTT	CASNRQLENTGELFF
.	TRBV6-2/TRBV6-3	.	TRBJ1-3	TGTGCCAGCAGCCGGCCAGTGGCAGGAAGCACTGGAAACACCATATATTTT	CASSRPVAGSTGNTIYF
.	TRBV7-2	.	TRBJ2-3	TGTGCCAGCAGCCTACGACGTATAAGCACAGATACGCAGTATTTT	CASSLRRISTDTQYF
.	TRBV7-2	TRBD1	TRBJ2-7	TGTGCCAGCAGCTTAGGGACAGGGAGGCAATACGAGCAGTACTTC	CASSLGTGRQYEQYF
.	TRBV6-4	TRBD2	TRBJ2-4	TGTGCCAGCAGCCCTAGCGGGGGTAGCATTCAGTACTTC	CASSPSGGSIQYF
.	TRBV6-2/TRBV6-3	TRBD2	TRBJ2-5	TGTGCCAGCAGTTACTTAGCGGGGGTCACCCAAGAGACCCAGTACTTC	CASSYLAGVTQETQYF
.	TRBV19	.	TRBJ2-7	TGTGCCAGTAGTATCGCAGGGGAAAGGGGGTACGAGCAGTACTTC	CASSIAGERGYEQYF
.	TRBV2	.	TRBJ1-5	TGTGCCAGCAGTGAAACAGTTAATCAGCCCCAGCATTTT	CASSETVNQPQHF
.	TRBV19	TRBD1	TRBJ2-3	TGTGCCAGTAGTATCCGTGACAGGGGATACACAGATACGCAGTATTTT	CASSIRDRGYTDTQYF
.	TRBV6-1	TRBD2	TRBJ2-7	TGTGCCAGCAGTGAACAAGGACTAGCGGGAGGGCCAATATACGAGCAGTACTTC	CASSEQGLAGGPIYEQYF
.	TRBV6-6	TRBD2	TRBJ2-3	TGTGCCAGCAGTCTGGGACTAGCGGGGGGGGGTTTCACAGATACGCAGTATTTT	CASSLGLAGGGFTDTQYF
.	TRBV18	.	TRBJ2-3	TGTGCCAGCTCACATAGCAGGGCATCGACAGATACGCAGTATTTT	CASSHSRASTDTQYF
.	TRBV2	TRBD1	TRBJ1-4	TGTGCCAGCAGTGAAACAGGGGCCGCAACTAATGAAAAACTGTTTTTT	CASSETGAATNEKLFF
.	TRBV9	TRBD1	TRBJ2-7	TGTGCCAGCAGCGTAGGGTGGGACAGGGGGTCCTACGAGCAGTACTTC	CASSVGWDRGSYEQYF
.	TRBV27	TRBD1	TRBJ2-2	TGTGCCAGCAGTTTATTAGAAACAGGGGGAAGGGAGCTGTTTTTT	CASSLLETGGRELFF
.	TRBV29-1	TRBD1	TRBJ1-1	TGCAGCGTTATAGGACAGGGGGCGGGTTGGGACACTGAAGCTTTCTTT	CSVIGQGAGWDTEAFF
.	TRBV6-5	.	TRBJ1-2	TGTGCCAGCAGTTTACTCCCGGACAGTTCTTATGGCTACACCTTC	CASSLLPDSSYGYTF
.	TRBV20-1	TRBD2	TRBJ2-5	TGCAGTGCTAGTAATCCCGTAACCGGGACTAGCGGGGGAGAGACCCAGTACTTC	CSASNPVTGTSGGETQYF
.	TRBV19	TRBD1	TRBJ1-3	TGTGCCAGTAGCACACAGGGGATCGGAAACACCATATATTTT	CASSTQGIGNTIYF
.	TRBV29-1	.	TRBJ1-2	TGCAGCGCTCTGAGGGGTGCGAACTATGGCTACACCTTC	CSALRGANYGYTF
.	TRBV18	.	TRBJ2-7	TGTGCCAGCTCACCACCGGGAGGGGGTCTGCAGTACTTC	CASSPPGGGLQYF
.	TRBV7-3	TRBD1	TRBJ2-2	TGTGCCAGCAGCTTAACGGCCCCGGGACAGGGATGGACCGGGGAGCTGTTTTTT	CASSLTAPGQGWTGELFF
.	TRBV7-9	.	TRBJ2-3	TGTGCCAGCAGCTTGGCGGGACACAGCACAGATACGCAGTATTTT	CASSLAGHSTDTQYF
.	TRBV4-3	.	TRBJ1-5	TGCGCCAGCAGCCAAGATGAGAACCAGCCCCAGCATTTT	CASSQDENQPQHF
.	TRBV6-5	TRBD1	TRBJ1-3	TGTGCCACCAAACCCGGACAGGCAGGAAACACCATATATTTT	CATKPGQAGNTIYF
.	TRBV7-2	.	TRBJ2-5	TGTGCCAGCAGCGTTGGACCCCCGATGGGGACCCAGTACTTC	CASSVGPPMGTQYF
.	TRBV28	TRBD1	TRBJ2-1	TGTGCCAGCAGTCTACAGGGGGCTTCCTACAATGAGCAGTTCTTC	CASSLQGASYNEQFF
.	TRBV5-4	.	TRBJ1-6	TGTGCCAGCAGCCGGGACTCGAGCTCCTATAATTCACCCCTCCACTTT	CASSRDSSSYNSPLHF
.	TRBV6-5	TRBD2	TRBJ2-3	TGTGCCAGCAAACAAGCGGGGGGGCTCACAGATACGCAGTATTTT	CASKQAGGLTDTQYF
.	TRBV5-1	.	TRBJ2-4	TGCGCCAGCAGCCCACCCGCTAAAAACATTCAGTACTTC	CASSPPAKNIQYF
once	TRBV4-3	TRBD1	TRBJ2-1	TGCGCCAGCAGCCACGCTACAGGGGGTACCTACAATGAGCAGTTCTTC	CASSHATGGTYNEQFF
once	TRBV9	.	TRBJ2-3	TGTGCCAGCAGCGTAGTGCACGATACGCAGTATTTT	CASSVVHDTQYF
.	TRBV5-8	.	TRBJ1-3	TGTGCCAGCAGCTTGGCCGGCAGATCTGGAAACACCATATATTTT	CASSLAGRSGNTIYF
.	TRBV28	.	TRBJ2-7	TGTGCCAGCAGTTTACAGACGGTGGGCAGGGAGGCCGAGCAGTACTTC	CASSLQTVGREAEQYF
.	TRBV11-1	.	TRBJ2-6	TGTGCCAGCAGTCAATGGGCTGGGGCCAACGTCCTGACTTTC	CASSQWAGANVLTF
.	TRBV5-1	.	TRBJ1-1	TGCGCCAGTTCCGATTCAGGGGTTTACACTGAAGCTTTCTTT	CASSDSGVYTEAFF
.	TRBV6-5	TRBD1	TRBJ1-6	TGTGCCAGCAGCCCGACAGGGGCCCTTACACCCCTCCACTTT	CASSPTGALTPLHF
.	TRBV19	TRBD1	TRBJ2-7	TGTGCCAGTAGCTGGACAGGGGGTTTAAGCGAGCAGTACTTC	CASSWTGGLSEQYF
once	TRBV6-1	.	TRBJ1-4	TGTGCCAGCAGTGAGGGGGGCGGTACTAATGAAAAACTGTTTTTT	CASSEGGGTNEKLFF
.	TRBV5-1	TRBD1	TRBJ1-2	TGCGCCAGCAGCCAAGCCCAGGACAGGGGGGGCTACACCTTC	CASSQAQDRGGYTF
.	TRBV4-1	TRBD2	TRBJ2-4	TGCGCCAGCAACCCGGGACTAGCGGGTAGTTTCAACATTCAGTACTTC	CASNPGLAGSFNIQYF
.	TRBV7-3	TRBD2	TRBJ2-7	TGTGCCAGCAGCCCGACTAGCGGACCTTACGAGCAGTACTTC	CASSPTSGPYEQYF
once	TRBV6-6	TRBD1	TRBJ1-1	TGTGCCAGCAGTCCGGAGACAGGGGTGGCTTTCTTT	CASSPETGVAFF
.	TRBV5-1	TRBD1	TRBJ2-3	TGCGCCAGCAGCTCGGGACAGAGCACAGATACGCAGTATTTT	CASSSGQSTDTQYF
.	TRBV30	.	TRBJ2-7	TGTGCCTGGAGTACCACGGGACAACTCTACGAGCAGTACTTC	CAWSTTGQLYEQYF
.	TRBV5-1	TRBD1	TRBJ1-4	TGCGCCAGCCGCGATGGGACAGGGTCTGAAAAACTGTTTTTT	CASRDGTGSEKLFF
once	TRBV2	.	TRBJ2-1	TGTGCCAGCAGCGAATACGGGGTTACTGGGGATGAGCAGTTCTTC	CASSEYGVTGDEQFF
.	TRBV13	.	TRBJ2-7	TGTGCCAGCAGCCCCCAGGGGAGGTGGGAGCAGTACTTC	CASSPQGRWEQYF
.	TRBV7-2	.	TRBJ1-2	TGTGCCAGCAGCTTAGATAGAGGGGGCTATGGCTACACCTTC	CASSLDRGGYGYTF
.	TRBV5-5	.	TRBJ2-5	TGTGCCAGCAGCCCCCTCCTAGAGACCCAGTACTTC	CASSPLLETQYF
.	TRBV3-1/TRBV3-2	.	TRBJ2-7	TGTGCCAGCAGCCTAAGGGAAGGCGAGCAGTACTTC	CASSLREGEQYF
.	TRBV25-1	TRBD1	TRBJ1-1	TGTGCCAGCAGTGAATTAAGACAGGGTCAACAAAAGAACACTGAAGCTTTCTTT	CASSELRQGQQKNTEAFF
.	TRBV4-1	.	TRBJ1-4	TGCGCCAGCAGCCAAGCCAGCCGGGCAACTAATGAAAAACTGTTTTTT	CASSQASRATNEKLFF
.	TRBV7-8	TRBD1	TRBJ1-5	TGTGCCAGCAGCACCGGACAGGGTAATCAGCCCCAGCATTTT	CASSTGQGNQPQHF
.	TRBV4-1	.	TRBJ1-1	TGCGCCAGCAGCCAAGAGGAGGGAAGAGGCACTGAAGCTTTCTTT	CASSQEEGRGTEAFF